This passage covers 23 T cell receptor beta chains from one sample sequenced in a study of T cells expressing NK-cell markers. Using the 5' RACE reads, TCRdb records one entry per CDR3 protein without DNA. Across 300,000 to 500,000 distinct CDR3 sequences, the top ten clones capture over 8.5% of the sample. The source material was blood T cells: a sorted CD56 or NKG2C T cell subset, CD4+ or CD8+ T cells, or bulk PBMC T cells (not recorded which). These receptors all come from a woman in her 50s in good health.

The CDR3 loop is CSATKLGGPREGLAKNIQYF. V usage is TRBV20-1 and J usage is TRBJ2-4; TCRdb outputs TRBD2, but without DNA this stays unchecked. This CDR3 spans 20 amino acids. Germline V lookup: CDR1 DFQATT, CDR2 SNEGSKA (reference sequence).

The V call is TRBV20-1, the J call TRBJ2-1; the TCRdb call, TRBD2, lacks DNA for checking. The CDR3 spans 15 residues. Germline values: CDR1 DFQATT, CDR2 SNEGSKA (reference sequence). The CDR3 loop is CSAKDSGFSYNEQFF.

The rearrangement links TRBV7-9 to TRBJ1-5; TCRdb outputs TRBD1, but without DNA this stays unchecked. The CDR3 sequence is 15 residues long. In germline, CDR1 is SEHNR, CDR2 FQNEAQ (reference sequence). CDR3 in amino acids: CASSKGGLRSQPQHF.

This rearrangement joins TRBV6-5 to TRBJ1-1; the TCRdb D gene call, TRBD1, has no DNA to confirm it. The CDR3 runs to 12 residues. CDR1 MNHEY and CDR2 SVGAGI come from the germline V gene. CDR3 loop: CASSRDREKAFF.

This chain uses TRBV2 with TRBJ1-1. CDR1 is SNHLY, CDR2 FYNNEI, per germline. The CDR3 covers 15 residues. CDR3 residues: CASSPRLRDGTEAFF.

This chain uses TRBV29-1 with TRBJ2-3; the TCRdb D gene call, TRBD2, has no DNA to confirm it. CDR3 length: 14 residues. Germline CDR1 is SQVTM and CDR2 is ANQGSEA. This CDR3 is CSVEGRRGSDTQYF.

The CDR3 sequence is CAISVKLNTEAFF. The chain recombines TRBV10-3 with TRBJ1-1. Germline CDR1 is ENHRY and CDR2 is SYGVKD. This CDR3 region has 13 residues.

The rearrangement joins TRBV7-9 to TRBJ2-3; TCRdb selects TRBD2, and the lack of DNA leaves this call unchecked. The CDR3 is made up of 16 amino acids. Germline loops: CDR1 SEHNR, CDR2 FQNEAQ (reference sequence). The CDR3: CASSPLGSGNTDTQYF.

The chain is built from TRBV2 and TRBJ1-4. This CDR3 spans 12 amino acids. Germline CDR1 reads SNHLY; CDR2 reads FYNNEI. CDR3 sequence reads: CASTGHPEKLFF.

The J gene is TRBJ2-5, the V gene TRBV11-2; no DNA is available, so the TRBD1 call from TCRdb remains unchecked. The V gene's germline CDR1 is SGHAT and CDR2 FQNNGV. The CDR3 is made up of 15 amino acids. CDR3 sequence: CASSLGLQAQETQYF.

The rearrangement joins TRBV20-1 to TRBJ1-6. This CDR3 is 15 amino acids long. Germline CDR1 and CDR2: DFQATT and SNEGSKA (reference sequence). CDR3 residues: CSAPLGREGWSPLHF.

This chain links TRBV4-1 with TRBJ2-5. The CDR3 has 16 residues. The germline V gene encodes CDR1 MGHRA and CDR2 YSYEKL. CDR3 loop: CASSQVTAARRETQYF.

This CDR3 reads CATESRVGGYTF. This sequence joins TRBV24-1 and TRBJ1-2; the TRBD1 assignment by TCRdb is unverifiable without DNA. This CDR3 region has 12 residues. CDR1 is KGHDR, CDR2 SFDVKD, per germline.

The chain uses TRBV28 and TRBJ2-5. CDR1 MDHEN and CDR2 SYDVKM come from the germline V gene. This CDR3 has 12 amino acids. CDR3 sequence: CASSNYQETQYF.

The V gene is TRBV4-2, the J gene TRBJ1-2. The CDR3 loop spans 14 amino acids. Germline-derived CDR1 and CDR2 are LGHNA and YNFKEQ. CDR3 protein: CASSQENSNYGYTF.

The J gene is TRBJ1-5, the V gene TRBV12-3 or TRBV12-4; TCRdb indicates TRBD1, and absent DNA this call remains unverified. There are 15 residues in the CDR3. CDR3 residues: CASIQGGYSNQPQHF.

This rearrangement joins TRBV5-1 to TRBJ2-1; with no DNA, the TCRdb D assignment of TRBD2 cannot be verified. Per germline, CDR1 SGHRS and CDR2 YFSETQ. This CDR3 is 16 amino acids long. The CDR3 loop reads CASSLGLIAGEGEQFF.

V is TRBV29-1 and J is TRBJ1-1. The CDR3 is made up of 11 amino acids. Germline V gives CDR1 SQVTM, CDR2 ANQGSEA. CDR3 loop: CSVFMNTEAFF.

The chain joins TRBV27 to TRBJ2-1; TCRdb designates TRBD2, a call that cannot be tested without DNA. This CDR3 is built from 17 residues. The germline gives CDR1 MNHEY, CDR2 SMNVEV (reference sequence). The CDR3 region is CASSLEAGGPRYNEQFF.

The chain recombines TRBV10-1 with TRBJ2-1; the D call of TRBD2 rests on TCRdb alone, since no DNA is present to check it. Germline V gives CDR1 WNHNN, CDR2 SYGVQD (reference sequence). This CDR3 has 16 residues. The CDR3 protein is CASSEDTSGSYNEQFF.

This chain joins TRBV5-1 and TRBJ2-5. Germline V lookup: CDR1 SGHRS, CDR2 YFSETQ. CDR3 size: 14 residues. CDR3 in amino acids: CASSLVTAKETQYF.

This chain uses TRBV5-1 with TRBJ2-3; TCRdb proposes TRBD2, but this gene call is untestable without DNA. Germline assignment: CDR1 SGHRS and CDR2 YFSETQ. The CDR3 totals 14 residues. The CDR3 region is CASSERDGTDTQYF.

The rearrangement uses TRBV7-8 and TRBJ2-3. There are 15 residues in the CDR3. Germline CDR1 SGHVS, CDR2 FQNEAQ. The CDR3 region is CASSPEIGLTDTQYF.